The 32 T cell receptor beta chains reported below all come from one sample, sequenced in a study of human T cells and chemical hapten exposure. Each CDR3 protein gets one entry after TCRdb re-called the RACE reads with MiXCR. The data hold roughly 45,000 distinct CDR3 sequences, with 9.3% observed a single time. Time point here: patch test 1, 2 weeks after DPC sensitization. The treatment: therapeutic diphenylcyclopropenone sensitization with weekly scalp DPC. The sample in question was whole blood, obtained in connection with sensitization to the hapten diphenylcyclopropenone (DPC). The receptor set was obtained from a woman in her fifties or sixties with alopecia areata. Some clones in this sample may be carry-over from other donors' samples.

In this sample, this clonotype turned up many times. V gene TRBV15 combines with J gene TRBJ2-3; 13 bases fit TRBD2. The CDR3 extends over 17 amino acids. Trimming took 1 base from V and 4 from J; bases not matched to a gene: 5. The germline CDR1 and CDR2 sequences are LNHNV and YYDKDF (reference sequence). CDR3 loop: CATSRGYTSGRADTQYF. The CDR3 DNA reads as TGTGCCACCAGCAGAGGATATACTAGCGGGAGGGCAGATACGCAGTATTTT.

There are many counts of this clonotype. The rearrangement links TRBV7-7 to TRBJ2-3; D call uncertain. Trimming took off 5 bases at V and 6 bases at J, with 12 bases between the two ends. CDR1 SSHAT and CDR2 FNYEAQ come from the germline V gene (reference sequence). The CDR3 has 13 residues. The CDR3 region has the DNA TGTGCCAGCAGCGTAGGACGACCCGATACGCAGTATTTT. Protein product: CASSVGRPDTQYF. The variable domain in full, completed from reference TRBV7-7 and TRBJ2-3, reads GAGVSQSPRYKVTKRGQDVTLRCDPISSHATLYWYQQALGQGPEFLTYFNYEAQPDKSGLPSDRFSAERPEGSISTLTIQRTEQRDSAMYRCASSVGRPDTQYFGPGTRLTVL.

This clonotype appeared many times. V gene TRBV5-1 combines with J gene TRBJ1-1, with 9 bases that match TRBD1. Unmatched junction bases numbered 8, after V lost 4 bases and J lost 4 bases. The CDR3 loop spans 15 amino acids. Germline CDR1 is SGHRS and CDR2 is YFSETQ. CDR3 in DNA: TGCGCCAGCAGCCCGGGACAGGGACGTTCCACTGAAGCTTTCTTT. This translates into CASSPGQGRSTEAFF.

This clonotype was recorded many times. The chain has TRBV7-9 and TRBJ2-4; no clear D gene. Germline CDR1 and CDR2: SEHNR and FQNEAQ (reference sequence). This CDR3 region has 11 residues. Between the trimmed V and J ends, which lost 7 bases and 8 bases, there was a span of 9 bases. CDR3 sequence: CASTSIDIQYF. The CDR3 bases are TGTGCCAGCACCTCTATTGACATTCAGTACTTC.

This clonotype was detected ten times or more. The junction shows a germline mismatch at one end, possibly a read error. Here the CDR3 DNA reads TGTGCCAGCAGCCAGCGGGGGGTTTCCTCCAATGAGCAGTTCTTC. Protein product: CASSQRGVSSNEQFF. V gene TRBV3-1 combines with J gene TRBJ2-1; 8 positions agree with TRBD2. CDR1 LGHDT and CDR2 YNNKEL come from the germline V gene (reference sequence). The CDR3 length is 15 residues.

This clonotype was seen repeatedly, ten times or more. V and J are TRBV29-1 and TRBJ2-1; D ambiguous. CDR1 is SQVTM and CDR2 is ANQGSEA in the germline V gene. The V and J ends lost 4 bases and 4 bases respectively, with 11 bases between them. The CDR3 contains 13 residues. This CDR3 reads CSVGPSSYNEQFF. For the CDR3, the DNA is TGCAGCGTTGGCCCCTCCTCATACAATGAGCAGTTCTTC.

The CDR3 nucleotides are TGTGCCACCGGGGAGTCGTACCAAGAGACCCAGTACTTC. Translated: CATGESYQETQYF. The chain recombines TRBV24-1 with TRBJ2-5; a weak D match, TRBD2 (5 bases). Germline CDR1 KGHDR, CDR2 SFDVKD. CDR3 length: 13 amino acids. The V end was cut by 9 bases, the J end by 0 bases, with 10 bases between.

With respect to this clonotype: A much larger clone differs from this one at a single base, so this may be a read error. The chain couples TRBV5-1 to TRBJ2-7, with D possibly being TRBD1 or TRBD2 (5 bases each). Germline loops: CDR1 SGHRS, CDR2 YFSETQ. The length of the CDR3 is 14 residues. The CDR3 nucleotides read TGCGCCAGGAGCTCCGGGACGACTTCAGGCGAGCAGTACTTC. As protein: CARSSGTTSGEQYF.

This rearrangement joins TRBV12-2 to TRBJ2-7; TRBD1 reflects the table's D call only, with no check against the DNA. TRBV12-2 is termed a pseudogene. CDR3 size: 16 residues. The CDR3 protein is CASRLVTFGQENEQYF. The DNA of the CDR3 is TGTGCAAGTCGCTTAGTTACGTTTGGACAAGAAAACGAGCAGTACTTC.

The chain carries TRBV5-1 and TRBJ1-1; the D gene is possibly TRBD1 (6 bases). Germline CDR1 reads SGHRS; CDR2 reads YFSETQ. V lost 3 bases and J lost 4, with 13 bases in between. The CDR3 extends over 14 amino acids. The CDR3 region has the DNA TGCGCCAGCAGCTCCACACAGGGCCGCACTGAAGCTTTCTTT. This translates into CASSSTQGRTEAFF.

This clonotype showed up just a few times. CDR3 nucleotides: TGTGCCAGCAGCACGGGCAGCTCCTACAATGAGCAGTTCTTC. Protein: CASSTGSSYNEQFF. This chain links TRBV2 with TRBJ2-1; D is unclear. V was pared by 6 bases and J by 0 bases, with 9 bases between. This CDR3 region has 14 residues. Germline V gene lookup returns CDR1 SNHLY and CDR2 FYNNEI.

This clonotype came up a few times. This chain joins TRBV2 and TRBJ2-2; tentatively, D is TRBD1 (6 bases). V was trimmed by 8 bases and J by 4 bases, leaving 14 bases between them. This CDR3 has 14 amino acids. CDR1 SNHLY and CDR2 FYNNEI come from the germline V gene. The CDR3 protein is CASFRQAGTGELFF. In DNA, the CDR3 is TGTGCCAGCTTCCGACAGGCGGGCACCGGGGAGCTGTTTTTT.

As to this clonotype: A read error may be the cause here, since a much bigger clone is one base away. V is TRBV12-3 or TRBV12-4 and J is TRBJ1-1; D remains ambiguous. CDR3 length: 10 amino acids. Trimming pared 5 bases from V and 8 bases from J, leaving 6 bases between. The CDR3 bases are TGTGCCAGCAGTGGGCCAGAAGCTTTCTTT. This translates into CASSGPEAFF.

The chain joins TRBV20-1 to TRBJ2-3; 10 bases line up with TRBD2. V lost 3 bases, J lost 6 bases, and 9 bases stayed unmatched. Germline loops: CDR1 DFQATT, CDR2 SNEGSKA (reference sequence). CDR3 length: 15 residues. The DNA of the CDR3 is TGCAGTGCTAGGGCAGGGACTAGCGCGAGGGATACGCAGTATTTT. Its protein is CSARAGTSARDTQYF.

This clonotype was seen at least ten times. The CDR3 region has the DNA TGTGCCAGCAGCCGCCGGACAGGGATCATGACTGAAGCTTTCTTT. This translates into CASSRRTGIMTEAFF. The gene calls are TRBV3-1 and TRBJ1-1, with 8 bases lining up with TRBD1. Germline values: CDR1 LGHDT, CDR2 YNNKEL (reference sequence). The CDR3 spans 15 residues. Germline trimming cut 4 bases from V and 5 bases from J; bases unmatched to any gene: 9. Supplemented by reference TRBV3-1 and TRBJ1-1, the full variable domain reads DTAVSQTPKYLVTQMGNDKSIKCEQNLGHDTMYWYKQDSKKFLKIMFSYNNKELIINETVPNRFSPKSPDKAHLNLHINSLELGDSAVYFCASSRRTGIMTEAFFGQGTRLTVV.

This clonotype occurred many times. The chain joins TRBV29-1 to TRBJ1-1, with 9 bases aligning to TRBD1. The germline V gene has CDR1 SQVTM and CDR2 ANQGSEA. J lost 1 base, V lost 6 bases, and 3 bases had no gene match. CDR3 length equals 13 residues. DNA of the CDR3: TGCAGCGTCTGGGGACAGGGGAACACTGAAGCTTTCTTT. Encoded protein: CSVWGQGNTEAFF.

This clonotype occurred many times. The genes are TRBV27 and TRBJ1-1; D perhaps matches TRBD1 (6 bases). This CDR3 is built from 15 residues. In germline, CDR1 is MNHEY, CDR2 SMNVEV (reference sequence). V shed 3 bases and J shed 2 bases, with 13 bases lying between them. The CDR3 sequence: CASSFMGGANTEAFF. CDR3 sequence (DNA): TGTGCCAGCAGTTTTATGGGGGGCGCAAACACTGAAGCTTTCTTT.

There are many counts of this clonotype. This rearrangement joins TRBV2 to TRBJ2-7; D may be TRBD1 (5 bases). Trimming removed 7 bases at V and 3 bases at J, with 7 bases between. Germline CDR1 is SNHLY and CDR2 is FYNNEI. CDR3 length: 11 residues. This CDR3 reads CASTGHYEQYF. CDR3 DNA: TGTGCCAGCACCGGACACTACGAGCAGTACTTC.

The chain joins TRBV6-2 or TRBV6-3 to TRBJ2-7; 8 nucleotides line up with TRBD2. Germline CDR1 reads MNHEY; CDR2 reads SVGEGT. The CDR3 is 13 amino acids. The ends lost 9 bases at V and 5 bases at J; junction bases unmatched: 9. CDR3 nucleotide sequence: TGTGCCAGTATGACGGGAGGGGTGGACGAGCAGTACTTC. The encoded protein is CASMTGGVDEQYF.

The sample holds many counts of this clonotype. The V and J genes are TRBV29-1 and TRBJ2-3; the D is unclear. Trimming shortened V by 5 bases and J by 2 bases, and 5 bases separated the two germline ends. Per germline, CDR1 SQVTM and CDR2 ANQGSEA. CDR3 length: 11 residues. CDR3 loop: CSVSTTDTQYF. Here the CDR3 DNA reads TGCAGCGTTTCTACCACAGATACGCAGTATTTT.

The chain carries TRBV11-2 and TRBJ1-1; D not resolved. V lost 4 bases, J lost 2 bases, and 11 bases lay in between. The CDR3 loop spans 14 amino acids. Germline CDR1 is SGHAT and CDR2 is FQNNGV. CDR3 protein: CASSSNFDNTEAFF. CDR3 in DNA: TGTGCCAGCAGCTCAAATTTCGACAACACTGAAGCTTTCTTT. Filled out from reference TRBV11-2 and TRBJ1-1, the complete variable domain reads EAGVAQSPRYKIIEKRQSVAFWCNPISGHATLYWYQQILGQGPKLLIQFQNNGVVDDSQLPKDRFSAERLKGVDSTLKIQPAKLEDSAVYLCASSSNFDNTEAFFGQGTRLTVV.

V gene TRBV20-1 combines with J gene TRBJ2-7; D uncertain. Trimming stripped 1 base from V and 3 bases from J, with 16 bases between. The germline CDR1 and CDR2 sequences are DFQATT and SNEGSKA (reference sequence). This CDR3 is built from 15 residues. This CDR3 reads CSARAGSPNVYEQYF. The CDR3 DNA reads TGCAGTGCTAGAGCTGGCTCCCCGAATGTCTACGAGCAGTACTTC.

In nucleotides, the CDR3 is TGTGCCAGCAGCTTGGGCAGTATGAACACTGAAGCTTTCTTT. Translated, it gives CASSLGSMNTEAFF. This chain connects TRBV7-9 to TRBJ1-1, with D uncertain. The CDR3 length is 14 residues. Trimming took off 3 bases at V and 0 bases at J, with 8 bases between the two ends. In germline, CDR1 is SEHNR, CDR2 FQNEAQ (reference sequence). The variable domain in full, completed from reference TRBV7-9 and TRBJ1-1, reads DTGVSQNPRHKITKRGQNVTFRCDPISEHNRLYWYRQTLGQGPEFLTYFQNEAQLEKSRLLSDRFSAERPKGSFSTLEIQRTEQGDSAMYLCASSLGSMNTEAFFGQGTRLTVV.

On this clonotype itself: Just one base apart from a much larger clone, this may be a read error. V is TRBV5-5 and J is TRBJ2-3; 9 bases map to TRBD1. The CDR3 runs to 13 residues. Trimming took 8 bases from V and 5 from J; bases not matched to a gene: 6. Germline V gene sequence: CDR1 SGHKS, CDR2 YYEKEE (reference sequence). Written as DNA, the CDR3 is TGTGCCAGAAGTCGACAGGGGGGAGATACGCAGTATTTT. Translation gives CARSRQGGDTQYF.

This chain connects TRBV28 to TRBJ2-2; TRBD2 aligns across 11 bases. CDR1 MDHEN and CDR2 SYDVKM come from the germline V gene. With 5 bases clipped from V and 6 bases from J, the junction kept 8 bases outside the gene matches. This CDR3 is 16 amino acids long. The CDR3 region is CASSDDGSGRAGELFF. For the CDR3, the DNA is TGTGCCAGCAGTGACGATGGTAGCGGGAGGGCCGGGGAGCTGTTTTTT.

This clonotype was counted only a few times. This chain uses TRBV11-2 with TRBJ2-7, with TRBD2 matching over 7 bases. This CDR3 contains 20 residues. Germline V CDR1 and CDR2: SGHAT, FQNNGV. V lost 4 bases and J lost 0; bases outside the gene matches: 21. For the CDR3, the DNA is TGTGCCAGCAGCTCCCGCGGCTCCAGAAGGCTAGCGGAGGTCTCCTACGAGCAGTACTTC. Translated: CASSSRGSRRLAEVSYEQYF.

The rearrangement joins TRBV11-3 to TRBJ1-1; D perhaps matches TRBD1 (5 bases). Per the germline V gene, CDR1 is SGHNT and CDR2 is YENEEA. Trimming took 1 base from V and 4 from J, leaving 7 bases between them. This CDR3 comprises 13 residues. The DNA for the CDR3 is TGTGCCAGCAGCTTAGGGAGGGGCACTGAAGCTTTCTTT. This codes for CASSLGRGTEAFF. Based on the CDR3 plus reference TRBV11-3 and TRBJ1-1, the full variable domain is EAGVVQSPRYKIIEKKQPVAFWCNPISGHNTLYWYLQNLGQGPELLIRYENEEAVDDSQLPKDRFSAERLKGVDSTLKIQPAELGDSAVYLCASSLGRGTEAFFGQGTRLTVV.

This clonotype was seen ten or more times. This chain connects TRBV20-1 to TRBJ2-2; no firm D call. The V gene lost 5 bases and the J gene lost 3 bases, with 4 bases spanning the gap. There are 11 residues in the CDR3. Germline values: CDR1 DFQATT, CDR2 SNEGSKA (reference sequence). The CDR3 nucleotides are TGCAGTGCTGACGACACCGGGGAGCTGTTTTTT. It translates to CSADDTGELFF.

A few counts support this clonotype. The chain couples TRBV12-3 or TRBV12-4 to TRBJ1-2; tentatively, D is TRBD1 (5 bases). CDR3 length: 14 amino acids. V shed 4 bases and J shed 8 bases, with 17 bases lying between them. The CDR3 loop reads CASSSGHQTGGYTF. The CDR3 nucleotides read TGTGCCAGCAGTTCTGGACACCAGACGGGGGGCTACACCTTC.

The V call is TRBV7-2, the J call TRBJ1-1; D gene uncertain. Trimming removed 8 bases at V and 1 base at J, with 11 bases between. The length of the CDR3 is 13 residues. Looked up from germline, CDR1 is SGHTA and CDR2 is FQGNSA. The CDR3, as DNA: TGTGCCAGCCTAGGGCAGTGGAACACTGAAGCTTTCTTT. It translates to CASLGQWNTEAFF.

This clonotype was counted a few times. The chain's CDR3 is CASGSWDSPYGYTF. DNA of the CDR3: TGTGCCAGCGGGTCATGGGACAGCCCATATGGCTACACCTTC. The genes are TRBV11-2 and TRBJ1-2, with 7 nucleotides matching TRBD1. Germline assignment: CDR1 SGHAT and CDR2 FQNNGV. The CDR3 covers 14 residues. V dropped 8 bases and J dropped 5; count of bases not matched to a gene: 11.

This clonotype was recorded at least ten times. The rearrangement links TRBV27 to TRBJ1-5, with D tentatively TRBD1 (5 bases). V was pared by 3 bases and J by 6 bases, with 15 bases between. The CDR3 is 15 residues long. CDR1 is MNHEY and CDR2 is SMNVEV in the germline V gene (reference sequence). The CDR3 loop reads CASSFSGRVSQPQHF. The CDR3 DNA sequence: TGTGCCAGCAGTTTTTCCGGCAGGGTGTCTCAGCCCCAGCATTTT.